This T cell receptor beta chain was captured by sequencing in a study of OX40 agonist ivuxolimab in advanced cancers. On the study more broadly: In three patients, partial responses were observed, one with hepatocellular carcinoma and two with cutaneous melanoma. Whole-study results and caveats: Mean expanded clone counts were higher in CD8+ than CD4+ T cells.

The V gene's germline CDR1 is LNHDA and CDR2 SQIVND (reference sequence). The CDR3 covers 14 residues. V lost 0 bases, J lost 3 bases, and 5 bases lay in between. Regarding this clone: Its cognate antigen is unknown.

TCRdb's table, derived via immunoSEQ multiplex PCR, lists solely in-frame clones and lacks some. The sample holds around 63,000 clones; 79% are singletons and the top ten take roughly 11%. Sample: CD4+ or CD8+ T cells sorted from blood, taken in a trial of the OX40 agonist ivuxolimab. This sequence joins TRBV19 and TRBJ2-2; D uncertain. The origin of this receptor is an adult with an advanced solid tumor such as melanoma, head and neck, liver or kidney cancer. DNA of the CDR3: TGTGCCAGTAGTATAGAAGGGTACACCGGGGAGCTGTTTTTT. Translated, it gives CASSIEGYTGELFF.